This entry lists 24 T cell receptor beta chains sequenced from one sample in a study of blood T cell repertoires in COVID-19. This table comes from immunoSEQ multiplex PCR, and its TCRdb copy is limited to in-frame clones, with some not included. This table has 320,000 or so clones, around 90% appearing once. Sequences were obtained from PBMCs or T cells enriched from blood (not recorded which). These receptors all come from a man in his sixties who had recovered from COVID-19.

This chain connects TRBV28 to TRBJ2-7; TRBD2 agrees at 13 bases. Losses at the gene ends were 6 bases for V and 3 bases for J; bases not matched to a gene: 5. The CDR3 has 15 amino acids. CDR1 and CDR2 from the germline V gene are MDHEN and SYDVKM. Here the CDR3 reads CASRPGLAGFYEQYF. The CDR3 DNA reads as TGTGCCAGCAGGCCGGGACTAGCGGGATTCTACGAGCAGTACTTC.

This clone was counted a few times. Other DNA sequences in this sample translate to the same CDR3. This chain uses TRBV5-1 with TRBJ1-2, with TRBD1 matching 7 bases. The CDR3 is 12 amino acids. Germline trimming cut 3 bases from V and 6 bases from J; bases unmatched to any gene: 2. Germline assignment: CDR1 SGHRS and CDR2 YFSETQ. The CDR3 coding sequence is TGCGCCAGCAGCTATACAGGGGATGGCTACACCTTC. This encodes CASSYTGDGYTF. The full variable domain, completed using reference TRBV5-1 and TRBJ1-2, is KAGVTQTPRYLIKTRGQQVTLSCSPISGHRSVSWYQQTPGQGLQFLFEYFSETQRNKGNFPGRFSGRQFSNSRSEMNVSTLELGDSALYLCASSYTGDGYTFGSGTRLTVV.

This sequence joins TRBV2 and TRBJ2-7; 7 bases agree with TRBD1. The V gene's germline CDR1 is SNHLY and CDR2 FYNNEI. This CDR3 comprises 13 residues. V was pared by 7 bases and J by 0 bases, with 3 bases of the junction left unmatched. The CDR3 reads CASMGQFSYEQYF. DNA of the CDR3: TGTGCCAGCATGGGACAGTTCTCCTACGAGCAGTACTTC. The variable domain in full, with the rest retrieved from reference TRBV2 and TRBJ2-7, is EPEVTQTPSHQVTQMGQEVILRCVPISNHLYFYWYRQILGQKVEFLVSFYNNEISEKSEIFDDQFSVERPDGSNFTLKIRSTKLEDSAMYFCASMGQFSYEQYFGPGTRLTVT.

The rearrangement joins TRBV7-9 to TRBJ2-2, with 11 bases lining up with TRBD2. V shed 9 bases and J 0 bases; nucleotides not matched to a gene: 6. CDR1 and CDR2 from the germline V gene are SEHNR and FQNEAQ (reference sequence). The CDR3 length is 16 residues. The CDR3 protein is CARTGTSGANTGELFF. As DNA, the CDR3 is TGTGCCAGGACCGGGACTAGCGGAGCGAACACCGGGGAGCTGTTTTTT.

The V call is TRBV9, the J call TRBJ1-6, with 8 nucleotides matching TRBD1. CDR3 size: 15 residues. Losses at the gene ends were 4 bases for V and 8 bases for J; bases not matched to a gene: 8. From germline, CDR1 is SGDLS and CDR2 YYNGEE. The CDR3 sequence: CASSSAGTGYSPLHF. The CDR3 coding sequence is TGTGCCAGCAGCTCCGCCGGGACAGGTTATTCACCCCTCCACTTT.

This sequence joins TRBV3-1 (or the pseudogene TRBV3-2) and TRBJ2-7, with D possibly matching TRBD2 (5 bases). The V and J ends lost 1 base and 8 bases respectively, with 9 bases between them. This CDR3 has 12 amino acids. Germline V lookup: CDR1 LGHDT, CDR2 YNNKEL (reference sequence). The CDR3 region has the DNA TGTGCCAGCAGCCAAGGCGGGCAGAAGCAGTACTTC. Its translation: CASSQGGQKQYF.

The V and J genes are TRBV29-1 and TRBJ1-1, with D perhaps TRBD1 (5 bases). The V gene's germline CDR1 is SQVTM and CDR2 ANQGSEA. The length of the CDR3 is 12 residues. The V end lost 5 bases, the J end lost 1 base, and 8 bases lay between the germline ends. The CDR3 sequence is CSVHDRNTEAFF. The CDR3 DNA reads as TGCAGCGTTCATGACAGGAACACTGAAGCTTTCTTT.

The rearrangement joins TRBV29-1 to TRBJ2-1; D is possibly TRBD1 (6 bases). V gave up 7 bases and J gave up 6 bases, with 13 bases separating them. The CDR3 is made up of 12 amino acids. Germline V gene lookup returns CDR1 SQVTM and CDR2 ANQGSEA. This CDR3 reads CSGTTGFNEQFF. The CDR3 nucleotides are TGCAGCGGAACAACAGGGTTCAATGAGCAGTTCTTC.

V is TRBV20-1 and J is TRBJ2-5, with D possibly matching TRBD1 (5 bases). The CDR3 is made up of 18 amino acids. In germline, CDR1 is DFQATT, CDR2 SNEGSKA (reference sequence). Trimming took 3 bases from V and 2 from J, leaving 25 bases between them. The CDR3 DNA follows: TGCAGTGCTAGTAAGGGGCTCCCTGAGGTTTGGCCACAAGAGACCCAGTACTTC. Its translation is CSASKGLPEVWPQETQYF.

This chain uses TRBV7-9 with TRBJ1-6; 7 nucleotides match TRBD1. Germline lookup yields CDR1 SEHNR and CDR2 FQNEAQ (reference sequence). With 3 bases clipped from V and 6 bases from J, the junction kept 2 bases outside the gene matches. The CDR3 spans 14 residues. Here the CDR3 reads CASSLGQTNSPLHF. The CDR3 nucleotides are TGTGCCAGCAGCTTGGGACAGACTAATTCACCCCTCCACTTT.

This clone was seen only a few times. V gene TRBV5-6 combines with J gene TRBJ2-7; D unresolved. CDR1 and CDR2 from the germline V gene are SGHDT and YYEEEE. V lost 0 bases, J lost 3 bases, and 7 bases lay in between. The CDR3 has 13 amino acids. The CDR3 DNA reads as TGTGCCAGCAGCTTGGACAGAAGCTACGAGCAGTACTTC. Its protein product is CASSLDRSYEQYF.

About this clone itself: At one end the junction does not follow the germline gene, possibly because of a read error. V gene TRBV7-7 combines with J gene TRBJ2-4; 11 nucleotides align to TRBD2. Per the germline V gene, CDR1 is SSHAT and CDR2 is FNYEAQ (reference sequence). The CDR3 covers 17 residues. Written as DNA, the CDR3 is TGTGCTAGCAGCCGAGCCGGACTAGCGGGTCACAAAAACATTCAGTACTTC. Residues: CASSRAGLAGHKNIQYF.

This chain connects TRBV4-2 to TRBJ2-7, with D perhaps matching TRBD2 (5 bases). The CDR3 is 15 amino acids. CDR1 and CDR2 (germline): LGHNA, YNFKEQ. Trimming left V 1 base short and J 0 bases short, with 10 bases between. The chain's CDR3 is CASSQVTADSYEQYF. Here the CDR3 DNA reads TGTGCCAGCAGCCAAGTTACAGCGGACTCCTACGAGCAGTACTTC.

This chain connects TRBV12-3 or TRBV12-4 to TRBJ2-7, with TRBD1 identical over 9 bases. The CDR3 length is 13 residues. The junction had 2 bases not matched to a gene; V was cut back by 2 bases and J by 6 bases. CDR3 loop: CASSLRDRVEQYF. In nucleotides, the CDR3 is TGTGCCAGCAGTTTAAGGGACAGGGTCGAGCAGTACTTC.

This chain links TRBV11-3 with TRBJ1-1; TRBD1 aligns across 7 bases. Trimming took 2 bases from V and 4 from J; bases not matched to a gene: 1. The CDR3 is made up of 13 amino acids. Germline CDR1 is SGHNT and CDR2 is YENEEA. The CDR3 DNA follows: TGTGCCAGCAGCTTAAGGGGGCGCACTGAAGCTTTCTTT. Translation: CASSLRGRTEAFF.

About this clone itself: Different DNA sequences within this sample yield the same CDR3. V and J are TRBV24-1 and TRBJ1-2, with unresolved D. Trimming cost V 2 bases and J 4 bases, with 10 bases left between them. The germline V gene encodes CDR1 KGHDR and CDR2 SFDVKD. This CDR3 is 14 amino acids long. The CDR3 sequence: CATSDSRGSYGYTF. The CDR3 DNA sequence: TGTGCCACCAGTGATTCGAGAGGGTCCTATGGCTACACCTTC.

The rearrangement joins TRBV30 to TRBJ2-7; D remains unclear. This CDR3 region has 12 residues. The V end lost 5 bases, the J end lost 0 bases, and 8 bases lay between the germline ends. Germline CDR1 and CDR2: GTSNPN and SVGIG (reference sequence). Written as DNA, the CDR3 is TGTGCCTGGGAACAGAGCTCCTACGAGCAGTACTTC. Protein product: CAWEQSSYEQYF.

The chain links TRBV25-1 to TRBJ2-3, with TRBD1 identical over 10 bases. The CDR3 length is 14 residues. In germline, CDR1 is MGHDK, CDR2 SYGVNS. V gave up 6 bases and J gave up 6 bases; unmatched junction bases: 6. CDR3 protein: CASSRQGAYDTQYF. The CDR3 DNA is TGTGCCAGCAGCCGACAGGGGGCGTATGATACGCAGTATTTT.

The V call is TRBV19, the J call TRBJ2-2; D is undetermined. The germline V and J ends were trimmed by 3 bases and 5 bases, with 7 bases remaining between them. Germline loops: CDR1 LNHDA, CDR2 SQIVND (reference sequence). This CDR3 region has 13 residues. CDR3 region: CASSIRWTGELFF. Here the CDR3 DNA reads TGTGCCAGTAGTATTAGATGGACCGGGGAGCTGTTTTTT. The entire variable domain, with the rest obtained from reference TRBV19 and TRBJ2-2, is as follows: DGGITQSPKYLFRKEGQNVTLSCEQNLNHDAMYWYRQDPGQGLRLIYYSQIVNDFQKGDIAEGYSVSREKKESFPLTVTSAQKNPTAFYLCASSIRWTGELFFGEGSRLTVL.

The chain uses TRBV10-3 and TRBJ2-3; 10 positions match TRBD2. Trimming took 11 bases from V and 3 from J; bases not matched to a gene: 8. This CDR3 has 14 residues. The V gene's germline CDR1 is ENHRY and CDR2 SYGVKD. The CDR3 spells CAFQAGGPTDTQYF. The CDR3 DNA sequence: TGTGCCTTTCAAGCGGGAGGGCCGACAGATACGCAGTATTTT.

This chain connects TRBV11-3 to TRBJ2-2; TRBD2 aligns across 11 bases. Germline loops: CDR1 SGHNT, CDR2 YENEEA. The CDR3 has 15 residues. J lost 3 bases, V lost 6 bases, and 3 bases had no gene match. CDR3 DNA sequence: TGTGCCAGCAGTAGGACTAGCGGGTACACCGGGGAGCTGTTTTTT. Translated: CASSRTSGYTGELFF.

The chain uses TRBV14 and TRBJ2-3, with 7 nucleotides matching TRBD1. J was trimmed by 2 bases and V by 3 bases; bases with no gene match: 8. The CDR3 runs 16 residues. CDR1 is SGHDN and CDR2 is FVKESK in the germline V gene. The CDR3 loop is CASSQRTGPFTDTQYF. CDR3 sequence (DNA): TGTGCCAGCAGCCAGCGGACAGGCCCCTTCACAGATACGCAGTATTTT.

The chain uses TRBV5-4 and TRBJ2-2; D gene uncertain. The V and J ends lost 0 bases and 2 bases respectively, with 5 bases between them. Germline CDR1 reads SGHNT; CDR2 reads YYREEE (reference sequence). CDR3 length equals 14 residues. CDR3 DNA: TGTGCCAGCAGCTTGGCCAAAAACACCGGGGAGCTGTTTTTT. This sequence encodes CASSLAKNTGELFF. Full variable domain (remainder filled in from reference TRBV5-4 and TRBJ2-2): ETGVTQSPTHLIKTRGQQVTLRCSSQSGHNTVSWYQQALGQGPQFIFQYYREEENGRGNFPPRFSGLQFPNYSSELNVNALELDDSALYLCASSLAKNTGELFFGEGSRLTVL.

This chain joins TRBV18 and TRBJ1-1; no reliable D call. CDR3 length: 13 amino acids. V lost 0 bases and J 6 bases, leaving 8 bases between the germline ends. Germline V gene sequence: CDR1 KGHSH, CDR2 LQKENI. In DNA form, the CDR3 reads TGTGCCAGCTCACCACCGGTTACACCTGAAGCTTTCTTT. This translates into CASSPPVTPEAFF.